This entry lists 14 T cell receptor beta chains sequenced from one sample in a study of shared clonotypes between healthy human individuals. Clones were sequenced by immunoSEQ multiplex PCR, and TCRdb holds only the in-frame ones, with some missing. The data show about 2 million clones, about 95% seen once. Naive CD8 cells were CD45RO-negative, positively selected for CCR7, excluding terminally differentiated effector memory CD45RA+ cells. Sequencing used naive CD8+ T cells sorted from blood. These receptor sequences come from a man aged 18 to 29 in good health.

This clone was recorded once. The chain joins TRBV5-4 to TRBJ1-4; 10 bases line up with TRBD1. The CDR3 is 14 amino acids. Germline CDR1 is SGHNT and CDR2 is YYREEE (reference sequence). J lost 12 bases, V lost 2 bases, and 7 bases had no gene match. CDR3 loop: CASSLRQGAEELFF. The DNA for the CDR3 is TGTGCCAGCAGCTTAAGACAGGGGGCAGAGGAACTGTTTTTT.

This sequence joins TRBV10-1 and TRBJ2-7, with 10 bases matching TRBD1. The CDR3 runs to 13 residues. Trimming at V came to 6 bases and at J to 3 bases, leaving 2 bases not matched to a gene. Per the germline V gene, CDR1 is WNHNN and CDR2 is SYGVQD (reference sequence). The DNA for the CDR3 is TGCGCCAGCAGGACAGGGGGCGGCTACGAGCAGTACTTC. This sequence encodes CASRTGGGYEQYF.

This clone has only one observation. The V gene is TRBV28, the J gene TRBJ1-4; D is perhaps TRBD1 (5 bases). This CDR3 contains 16 residues. Germline V gene sequence: CDR1 MDHEN, CDR2 SYDVKM. With 5 bases removed from V and 6 bases from J, the gap between germline ends came to 19 bases. CDR3 sequence (DNA): TGTGCCAGCAGTGGATCGGGACCGACGGGTGATGAAAAACTGTTTTTT. This encodes CASSGSGPTGDEKLFF.

The chain has TRBV7-9 and TRBJ2-5; no clear D. The CDR3 covers 13 residues. CDR1 SEHNR and CDR2 FQNEAQ come from the germline V gene (reference sequence). Trimming pared 5 bases from V and 2 bases from J, leaving 9 bases between. DNA for the CDR3: TGTGCCAGCAGCCGAGCCCCTCAAGAGACCCAGTACTTC. Protein product: CASSRAPQETQYF. Full variable domain (outside the CDR3, taken from reference TRBV7-9 and TRBJ2-5): DTGVSQNPRHKITKRGQNVTFRCDPISEHNRLYWYRQTLGQGPEFLTYFQNEAQLEKSRLLSDRFSAERPKGSFSTLEIQRTEQGDSAMYLCASSRAPQETQYFGPGTRLLVL.

Only one count was recorded for this clone. Additional DNA sequences in this sample encode the identical CDR3. V gene TRBV5-6 combines with J gene TRBJ2-7; D is unclear. This CDR3 comprises 12 residues. Germline V lookup: CDR1 SGHDT, CDR2 YYEEEE. Trimming stripped 1 base from V and 4 bases from J, with 6 bases between. CDR3 sequence (DNA): TGTGCCAGCAGCTTGTTGTCTTACGAGCAGTACTTC. Amino acid sequence: CASSLLSYEQYF.

The V and J genes are TRBV27 and TRBJ2-5, with TRBD1 matching 8 bases. CDR3 length equals 14 residues. Losses at the gene ends were 5 bases for V and 5 bases for J; bases not matched to a gene: 7. Germline V gene lookup returns CDR1 MNHEY and CDR2 SMNVEV (reference sequence). The CDR3 region is CASSLTGAGETQYF. The CDR3 coding sequence is TGTGCCAGCAGTCTGACAGGGGCCGGGGAGACCCAGTACTTC.

V gene TRBV15 combines with J gene TRBJ1-1; D is undetermined. The CDR3 is made up of 16 amino acids. The V and J ends lost 0 bases and 0 bases respectively, with 11 bases between them. Germline CDR1 reads LNHNV; CDR2 reads YYDKDF (reference sequence). The CDR3 bases are TGTGCCACCAGCAGAGATACTGCGGCAATGAACACTGAAGCTTTCTTT. It translates to CATSRDTAAMNTEAFF.

Remarks on this clone: The same CDR3 is also encoded by other DNA sequences in this sample. V is TRBV29-1 and J is TRBJ2-7; 9 nucleotides match TRBD1. This CDR3 is built from 11 residues. The germline gives CDR1 SQVTM, CDR2 ANQGSEA. Losses at the gene ends were 6 bases for V and 5 bases for J; bases not matched to a gene: 2. In DNA, the CDR3 is TGCAGCGTGGGACAGGGAAACGAGCAGTACTTC. Translation: CSVGQGNEQYF.

The chain recombines TRBV9 with TRBJ2-3; 12 nucleotides match TRBD2. Unmatched junction bases numbered 6, after V lost 4 bases and J lost 3 bases. The CDR3 has 16 amino acids. Per the germline V gene, CDR1 is SGDLS and CDR2 is YYNGEE. CDR3: CASSSASGGVTDTQYF. The CDR3, as DNA: TGTGCCAGCAGCTCCGCTAGCGGGGGGGTAACAGATACGCAGTATTTT. The full variable domain, completed using reference TRBV9 and TRBJ2-3, is DSGVTQTPKHLITATGQRVTLRCSPRSGDLSVYWYQQSLDQGLQFLIQYYNGEERAKGNILERFSAQQFPDLHSELNLSSLELGDSALYFCASSSASGGVTDTQYFGPGTRLTVL.

The chain links TRBV27 to TRBJ1-5; the D gene is possibly TRBD1 (5 bases). Trimming shortened V by 5 bases and J by 7 bases, and 15 bases separated the two germline ends. Germline CDR1 and CDR2: MNHEY and SMNVEV (reference sequence). This CDR3 has 14 amino acids. The CDR3 is CASSGSGFGQPQHF. In DNA, the CDR3 is TGTGCCAGCAGTGGTTCAGGGTTCGGGCAGCCCCAGCATTTT.

This clone was found once. The same CDR3 is also encoded by other DNA sequences in this sample. J is TRBJ2-7 and V is TRBV7-9; 7 nucleotides match TRBD2. CDR1 and CDR2 from the germline V gene are SEHNR and FQNEAQ (reference sequence). The CDR3 loop spans 13 amino acids. The trim removed 6 bases at V and 2 bases at J, leaving 4 bases unmatched. This CDR3 reads CASSLGRAYEQYF. The CDR3, as DNA: TGTGCCAGCAGTTTGGGGAGGGCCTACGAGCAGTACTTC.

The V call is TRBV19, the J call TRBJ1-6, with D tentatively TRBD1 (5 bases). This CDR3 is built from 13 residues. The V gene lost 5 bases and the J gene lost 5 bases, with 7 bases spanning the gap. Germline loops: CDR1 LNHDA, CDR2 SQIVND (reference sequence). The CDR3 loop is CASSQGDNSPLHF. The CDR3 DNA reads TGTGCCAGTAGTCAGGGTGATAATTCACCCCTCCACTTT. Full variable domain (rest looked up from reference TRBV19 and TRBJ1-6): DGGITQSPKYLFRKEGQNVTLSCEQNLNHDAMYWYRQDPGQGLRLIYYSQIVNDFQKGDIAEGYSVSREKKESFPLTVTSAQKNPTAFYLCASSQGDNSPLHFGNGTRLTVT.

The V gene is TRBV4-2, the J gene TRBJ2-1, with 7 bases lining up with TRBD1. V lost 0 bases to trimming and J lost 0 bases; unmatched junction nucleotides: 8. The CDR3 loop spans 18 amino acids. The germline CDR1 and CDR2 sequences are LGHNA and YNFKEQ. The CDR3 here is CASSQDEGALSSYNEQFF. CDR3 nucleotide sequence: TGTGCCAGCAGCCAAGATGAGGGGGCCTTGAGCTCCTACAATGAGCAGTTCTTC.

The chain recombines TRBV5-1 with TRBJ1-1, with D possibly matching TRBD1 (5 bases). V gave up 0 bases and J gave up 4 bases, with 13 bases separating them. The CDR3 runs to 15 residues. CDR1 is SGHRS, CDR2 YFSETQ, per germline. This chain's CDR3 is CASSLDLGGITEAFF. In DNA form, the CDR3 reads TGCGCCAGCAGCTTGGACCTGGGGGGGATCACTGAAGCTTTCTTT.